This T cell receptor beta chain came from a study of T cell responses to AZD1222 COVID-19 vaccine. On the study more broadly: Doses given second, at about 4 or about 12 weeks, were pooled.

Germline lookup yields CDR1 MNHEY and CDR2 SVGAGI. The CDR3 spans 14 residues. V was shortened by 8 bases and J by 6 bases, with 20 bases between the two germline ends. The repertoire was sequenced with immunoSEQ multiplex PCR; TCRdb's copy has only in-frame clones and lacks some. The sample carries fewer than 200,000 clones, approximately 92% recorded once. Worth noting for this clone: Its antigen is not identified.

Study observations and caveats: At baseline, seropositivity was found in only six or seven AZD1222 recipients. Regions 160-218 and 743-854 dominated among vaccine-associated CD4 TCRs spanning spike.

V gene TRBV6-5 combines with J gene TRBJ2-7; D is tentatively TRBD1 or TRBD2 (6 bases each). The source material was peripheral blood, sampled on day 0 of AZD1222 vaccination. The origin of this receptor is an adult in good health. Here the CDR3 reads CASRRDNNPGEQYF. The CDR3 DNA follows: TGTGCCAGCCGGCGGGACAACAATCCTGGCGAGCAGTACTTC.